This T cell receptor (beta chain) was identified during a study of identical twins (dated by TCRdb to 2016 to 2017). Background on the whole study: To test whether fetal clonotypes persist, the study used deep sequencing on TCR alpha and beta repertoires from monozygotic twins, unrelated adults of various ages, and cord blood. To rule out contamination, the twin experiments were replicated at different times with different library preparation protocols. On the study overall, not on this receptor specifically: Excess twin sharing in beta out-of-frame sequences was weaker because fewer shared sequences lowered the signal-to-noise ratio. Because the same donors could not be followed over many years, conclusions were based on cross-sectional statistical analysis. Fewer insertions were carried by abundant cord blood beta clonotypes, a similar but weaker trend appeared in young adult naive repertoires, and no such trend appeared in memory repertoires. Recombination models systematically underestimated out-of-frame TCR alpha sharing in monozygotic twins but agreed with sharing between unrelated individuals. Out-of-frame TCR alpha sequences shared between twins showed an excess of low generation-probability sequences compared with coincidental sharing between unrelated individuals. Zero-insertion analyses could be partly confounded by invariant T cells such as MAIT and iNKT, though diverse VJ usage argued against such confounding for most clonotypes.

Receptor libraries were prepared by 5' RACE. The data were produced on an Illumina HiSeq 2000. A universal primer binding site was added through template switching, and the final cDNA carried a unique molecular identifier so that TCR cDNA molecules could be counted accurately. First-strand cDNA for TCR alpha and beta chains was synthesized from specific primers in the conserved constant-segment region. Each cDNA library was double barcoded, with a SMART-Mk sample barcode plus Illumina barcodes, to control for contamination. TruSeq adapter sequences along with Illumina sample barcodes were introduced in two successive PCR steps. TCR alpha and beta cDNA libraries were sequenced on the Illumina HiSeq platform with custom primers. The source study handled its data this way. MiGEC processed the raw reads to extract unique molecular identifiers, while MiXCR was used to determine the CDR3 positions. Recombination models were inferred per individual with the repgenHMM and IGoR tools using an EM algorithm. The analysis of shared clonotypes was done with the tcR package in R, with sharing normalized by the product of cloneset sizes. To study raw recombination free of thymic and clonal selection effects, out-of-frame nonproductive sequences were analyzed. TCRdb trimmed the raw reads at Q25, called clones with MiXCR and kept productive beta chains. Rows matching on CDR3 protein sequence are summarized as one entry with the most common DNA and genes. The V and J calls were determined by TCRdb, not by the authors. The sample table contains hundreds of thousands of distinct CDR3 sequences; only one count was recorded for around 22% of them. The top ten hold approximately 0.52% of the sample.

From its cysteine to its phenylalanine, the CDR3 spans 13 amino acids. CDR3 DNA is the only sequence kept; it has 39 bases, read in frame from the first base. The germline V gene sets CDR1 to ENHRY and CDR2 to SYGVKD. At the junction V is shortened by 10 bases and J by 1 base; bases outside the gene matches: 1. This clonotype was picked up a small number of times. This clone's antigen is unknown. No per-base quality is available; no much larger clone lies one base away. Every donor was a healthy Caucasian. The twin cohort consisted of three pairs of female monozygotic twins, all aged about 18 to 29 years. Positive isolation kits from Invitrogen were used to isolate CD4+ and CD8+ T cell populations. These data were also reused for a study on yellow fever vaccine responses in identical twins. As noted in the second study: According to the authors, in identical twins the way T cells responded to vaccination appeared partly convergent and partly personalized. The study precisely tracked vaccine-responding T cell clones in identical twins.

Input material: CD4+ T cells sorted from blood. This receptor was taken from a woman younger than 30 in good health. The V and J genes are TRBV10-3 and TRBJ2-1; the central 10 bases match TRBD2. The CDR3 in this case is CATLAGSYNEQFF. The DNA sequence is TGTGCCACACTAGCGGGGTCCTACAATGAGCAGTTCTTC.